A selection of T cell receptor beta chains follows, all from one sample in a study of cytomegalovirus exposure and HLA in healthy donors. Assay: immunoSEQ multiplex PCR; the TCRdb copy retains only in-frame clones and omits some. The profile shows 100,000 to 120,000 clones, around 72% of them singletons. Specimen: PBMCs. Receptors originate from a male donor in good health and CMV-seronegative. CDR3s include the opening cysteine and the closing phenylalanine or tryptophan. Fields, in order: D gene, J gene, clone size, V gene, CDR3 protein, CDR3 DNA. D genes are given only for firm matches. A clone size is listed for some rows: how often the clone was seen (once, few, many), or a class if it is expanded.

d_gene: -; j_gene: TRBJ2-2; abundance: -; v_gene: TRBV18; CDR3aa: CASSPPQRTGELFF; CDR3nt: TGTGCCAGCTCACCACCCCAGCGCACCGGGGAGCTGTTTTTT
d_gene: TRBD1; j_gene: TRBJ2-7; abundance: -; v_gene: TRBV30; CDR3aa: CAWGSGTGAYEQYF; CDR3nt: TGTGCCTGGGGGAGCGGGACAGGGGCCTACGAGCAGTACTTC
d_gene: -; j_gene: TRBJ1-4; abundance: -; v_gene: TRBV6-1; CDR3aa: CASSEGTGSEKLFF; CDR3nt: TGTGCCAGCAGTGAAGGAACAGGGTCTGAAAAACTGTTTTTT
d_gene: TRBD1; j_gene: TRBJ2-7; abundance: few; v_gene: TRBV5-6; CDR3aa: CASSFRTGGGEQYF; CDR3nt: TGTGCCAGCAGCTTCCGGACAGGGGGAGGCGAGCAGTACTTC
d_gene: -; j_gene: TRBJ1-2; abundance: -; v_gene: TRBV28; CDR3aa: CAARRGANYGYTF; CDR3nt: TGTGCCGCAAGGCGGGGGGCGAACTATGGCTACACCTTC
d_gene: -; j_gene: TRBJ2-1; abundance: -; v_gene: TRBV19; CDR3aa: CASSIVGGNSYNEQFF; CDR3nt: TGTGCCAGTAGTATAGTGGGGGGAAACTCCTACAATGAGCAGTTCTTC
d_gene: -; j_gene: TRBJ2-7; abundance: few; v_gene: TRBV19; CDR3aa: CASSIGGSGSYEQYF; CDR3nt: TGTGCCAGTAGTATAGGGGGTAGCGGAAGTTACGAGCAGTACTTC
d_gene: TRBD2; j_gene: TRBJ2-1; abundance: -; v_gene: TRBV7-9; CDR3aa: CASSLLAGGLYNEQFF; CDR3nt: TGTGCCAGCAGCCTTCTGGCGGGAGGGCTTTACAATGAGCAGTTCTTC
d_gene: -; j_gene: TRBJ2-1; abundance: -; v_gene: TRBV6-1; CDR3aa: CASSGTVLYNEQFF; CDR3nt: TGTGCCAGCAGTGGGACAGTTCTCTACAATGAGCAGTTCTTC
d_gene: -; j_gene: TRBJ2-7; abundance: -; v_gene: TRBV10-2; CDR3aa: CASSETDSYEQYF; CDR3nt: TGCGCCAGCAGTGAAACGGACAGCTACGAGCAGTACTTC
d_gene: TRBD1; j_gene: TRBJ1-6; abundance: few; v_gene: TRBV5-6; CDR3aa: CASSLDGTGGAGNNSPLHF; CDR3nt: TGTGCCAGCAGCTTGGACGGGACAGGGGGCGCAGGAAATAATTCACCCCTCCACTTT
d_gene: TRBD1; j_gene: TRBJ1-1; abundance: once; v_gene: TRBV28; CDR3aa: CASSTLDRKGGEAFF; CDR3nt: TGTGCCAGCAGTACTCTGGACAGGAAGGGTGGTGAAGCTTTCTTT
d_gene: -; j_gene: TRBJ2-5; abundance: -; v_gene: TRBV7-6; CDR3aa: CASSLEAGQETQYF; CDR3nt: TGTGCCAGCAGCTTAGAGGCAGGGCAAGAGACCCAGTACTTC
d_gene: -; j_gene: TRBJ1-1; abundance: -; v_gene: TRBV5-4; CDR3aa: CASSSQRFNTEAFF; CDR3nt: TGTGCCAGCAGCTCACAAAGATTTAACACTGAAGCTTTCTTT
d_gene: -; j_gene: TRBJ2-7; abundance: -; v_gene: TRBV9; CDR3aa: CASSPPGGGGYYEQYF; CDR3nt: TGTGCCAGCAGCCCCCCTGGGGGCGGGGGATACTACGAGCAGTACTTC
d_gene: TRBD2; j_gene: TRBJ2-7; abundance: -; v_gene: TRBV6-1; CDR3aa: CASSTIAGGGYEQYF; CDR3nt: TGTGCCAGCAGTACAATAGCGGGAGGGGGCTACGAGCAGTACTTC
d_gene: -; j_gene: TRBJ2-2; abundance: -; v_gene: TRBV11-2; CDR3aa: CASTTRVIRAGELFF; CDR3nt: TGTGCCAGCACCACCAGGGTAATTCGGGCCGGGGAGCTGTTTTTT
d_gene: -; j_gene: TRBJ2-7; abundance: few; v_gene: TRBV5-6; CDR3aa: CASSSRSSYEQYF; CDR3nt: TGTGCCAGCAGCTCCAGAAGCTCCTACGAGCAGTACTTC
d_gene: TRBD1; j_gene: TRBJ1-2; abundance: -; v_gene: TRBV15; CDR3aa: CATSIDRGRTGYTF; CDR3nt: TGTGCCACCAGCATCGACAGGGGGCGCACTGGCTACACCTTC
d_gene: TRBD2; j_gene: TRBJ2-1; abundance: -; v_gene: TRBV5-1; CDR3aa: CASSLFPGTSSNEQFF; CDR3nt: TGCGCCAGCAGCCTATTCCCCGGGACTAGTTCGAATGAGCAGTTCTTC
d_gene: TRBD1; j_gene: TRBJ2-1; abundance: few; v_gene: TRBV18; CDR3aa: CASSPAGGAESYNEQFF; CDR3nt: TGTGCCAGCTCACCAGCAGGGGGCGCGGAGTCCTACAATGAGCAGTTCTTC
d_gene: -; j_gene: TRBJ1-4; abundance: many; v_gene: TRBV6-1; CDR3aa: CASSARTARGMMKLFF; CDR3nt: TGTGCCAGCAGTGCCAGGACAGCGCGTGGGATGATGAAACTGTTTTTT
d_gene: -; j_gene: TRBJ1-2; abundance: -; v_gene: TRBV21-1; CDR3aa: CASSNRQDQLANYGYTF; CDR3nt: TGTGCCAGCAGCAACCGACAGGACCAGTTAGCTAACTATGGCTACACCTTC
d_gene: -; j_gene: TRBJ1-5; abundance: -; v_gene: TRBV28; CDR3aa: CASSPGALMAQHF; CDR3nt: TGTGCCAGCAGTCCAGGGGCCCTCATGGCCCAGCATTTT
d_gene: TRBD1; j_gene: TRBJ1-3; abundance: -; v_gene: TRBV9; CDR3aa: CASSSQGGNTIYF; CDR3nt: TGTGCCAGCAGCTCACAGGGGGGAAACACCATATATTTT
d_gene: -; j_gene: TRBJ2-5; abundance: -; v_gene: TRBV19; CDR3aa: CASSPARARETQYF; CDR3nt: TGTGCCAGTAGCCCGGCCAGGGCTCGAGAGACCCAGTACTTC
d_gene: -; j_gene: TRBJ2-3; abundance: -; v_gene: TRBV18; CDR3aa: CASSPTGTPEADTQYF; CDR3nt: TGTGCCAGCTCACCTACCGGGACACCGGAAGCAGATACGCAGTATTTT
d_gene: -; j_gene: TRBJ2-1; abundance: -; v_gene: TRBV7-6; CDR3aa: CASSLDGTSNEQFF; CDR3nt: TGTGCCAGCAGCTTAGACGGGACTTCCAATGAGCAGTTCTTC
d_gene: -; j_gene: TRBJ1-1; abundance: few; v_gene: TRBV27; CDR3aa: CASSQDWAGDTEAFF; CDR3nt: TGTGCCAGCAGTCAGGACTGGGCGGGGGACACTGAAGCTTTCTTT